One and the same sample provided the 26 T cell receptor beta chains below, sequenced in a study of identical twins. TCRdb re-called the 5' RACE reads through MiXCR, storing one row per CDR3 protein. The table lists about 720,000 distinct CDR3 sequences, roughly 8% of them singletons. Another study also made use of these data, one on yellow fever vaccine responses in identical twins.

Sequenced: PBMCs. Every receptor here comes from a woman between 18 and 29 years old in good health.

This clonotype was counted at least ten times. The chain employs TRBV20-1 and TRBJ2-1; D is unclear. The V end lost 6 bases, the J end lost 0 bases, and 15 bases lay between the germline ends. CDR3 length: 15 residues. Germline V gene lookup returns CDR1 DFQATT and CDR2 SNEGSKA (reference sequence). Written as DNA, the CDR3 is TGCAGTGCCCCAACCCGGCGGACCTCCTACAATGAGCAGTTCTTC. This sequence encodes CSAPTRRTSYNEQFF.

This clonotype has just a few counts. The V and J genes are TRBV3-1 and TRBJ2-5; 8 nucleotides line up with TRBD2. This CDR3 is built from 14 residues. Germline V gene lookup returns CDR1 LGHDT and CDR2 YNNKEL (reference sequence). V lost 4 bases and J lost 5; bases outside the gene matches: 6. In DNA form, the CDR3 reads TGTGCCAGCAGCCCTAGCGGGTGGGGGGAGACCCAGTACTTC. It is translated as CASSPSGWGETQYF.

This clonotype was seen only a few times. This chain links TRBV5-6 with TRBJ2-7; D gene ambiguous. The V gene's germline CDR1 is SGHDT and CDR2 YYEEEE. Trimming took off 1 base at V and 2 bases at J, with 13 bases between the two ends. The CDR3 length is 15 residues. CDR3 loop: CASSLRTLGTYEQYF. In nucleotides, the CDR3 is TGTGCCAGCAGCTTGAGAACTTTGGGGACCTACGAGCAGTACTTC. Full variable domain (outside the CDR3, taken from reference TRBV5-6 and TRBJ2-7): DAGVTQSPTHLIKTRGQQVTLRCSPKSGHDTVSWYQQALGQGPQFIFQYYEEEERQRGNFPDRFSGHQFPNYSSELNVNALLLGDSALYLCASSLRTLGTYEQYFGPGTRLTVT.

The V call is TRBV27, the J call TRBJ2-5, with D hard to call. The CDR3 has 15 residues. CDR1 and CDR2 from the germline V gene are MNHEY and SMNVEV (reference sequence). V was pared by 0 bases and J by 8 bases, with 16 bases between. The CDR3 sequence: CASSLSPTLESTQYF. The DNA of the CDR3 is TGTGCCAGCAGTTTATCTCCCACTCTGGAGAGTACCCAGTACTTC.

The chain combines TRBV28 with TRBJ1-2; no firm D call. Trimming took off 5 bases at V and 2 bases at J, with 12 bases between the two ends. The CDR3 has 14 residues. Germline lookup yields CDR1 MDHEN and CDR2 SYDVKM. The CDR3 protein is CASSPPQENYGYTF. The DNA for the CDR3 is TGTGCCAGCAGTCCACCCCAGGAAAACTATGGCTACACCTTC.

This clonotype was picked up a small number of times. The chain combines TRBV6-1 with TRBJ2-1; the match to TRBD2 covers 13 bases. Germline trimming cut 6 bases from V and 9 bases from J; bases unmatched to any gene: 8. Germline-derived CDR1 and CDR2 are MNHNS and SASEGT. The CDR3 is 15 residues long. In nucleotides, the CDR3 is TGTGCCAGCAGACCGGGACTAGCGGGGCAGGGTGAGCAGTTCTTC. It translates to CASRPGLAGQGEQFF.

This CDR3 is CASSYSQVNTEAFF. CDR3 DNA: TGTGCCAGCAGTTACTCGCAGGTGAACACTGAAGCTTTCTTT. J is TRBJ1-1 and V is TRBV6-5; D unclear. Trimming took 0 bases from V and 0 from J, leaving 5 bases between them. The CDR3 is made up of 14 amino acids. Per the germline V gene, CDR1 is MNHEY and CDR2 is SVGAGI.

This chain uses TRBV10-3 with TRBJ1-1; D not certain. The V end was cut by 3 bases, the J end by 4 bases, with 12 bases between. The CDR3 consists of 14 residues. Per germline, CDR1 ENHRY and CDR2 SYGVKD. For the CDR3, the DNA is TGTGCCATCAGTGATCCTGGGGTGAGCACTGAAGCTTTCTTT. Translated, it gives CAISDPGVSTEAFF.

The chain has TRBV9 and TRBJ2-3, with 7 positions matching TRBD2. V trimming: 3 bases; J trimming: 1 base; junction bases outside the gene matches: 5. This CDR3 has 15 amino acids. Germline V gene sequence: CDR1 SGDLS, CDR2 YYNGEE. CDR3 nucleotides: TGTGCCAGCAGCGCTATGGGGGGGGGCACAGATACGCAGTATTTT. Protein sequence: CASSAMGGGTDTQYF. Complete variable domain (other parts from reference TRBV9 and TRBJ2-3): DSGVTQTPKHLITATGQRVTLRCSPRSGDLSVYWYQQSLDQGLQFLIQYYNGEERAKGNILERFSAQQFPDLHSELNLSSLELGDSALYFCASSAMGGGTDTQYFGPGTRLTVL.

The chain links TRBV7-2 to TRBJ2-1; D gene ambiguous. The CDR3 totals 16 residues. Trimming left V 0 bases short and J 0 bases short, with 9 bases between. The V gene's germline CDR1 is SGHTA and CDR2 FQGNSA. The chain's CDR3 is CASSLARASSYNEQFF. The CDR3 bases are TGTGCCAGCAGCTTAGCGCGTGCGAGCTCCTACAATGAGCAGTTCTTC.

The chain carries TRBV5-6 and TRBJ2-2; a possible D gene is TRBD1 (5 bases). V lost 3 bases to trimming and J lost 6 bases, with 21 bases between them. CDR1 is SGHDT, CDR2 YYEEEE, per germline. The CDR3 runs to 17 residues. This CDR3 is CASSYSSGQLTPGELFF. For the CDR3, the DNA is TGTGCCAGCAGCTATTCTTCCGGACAATTAACACCCGGGGAGCTGTTTTTT.

This clonotype was observed many times. The V call is TRBV29-1, the J call TRBJ2-1; 9 bases map to TRBD1. CDR3 length: 13 amino acids. Per the germline V gene, CDR1 is SQVTM and CDR2 is ANQGSEA. V lost 8 bases and J lost 5; bases outside the gene matches: 7. CDR3 sequence reads: CSLGTGIDNEQFF. CDR3 nucleotides: TGCAGCCTGGGGACAGGGATCGACAATGAGCAGTTCTTC.

The chain employs TRBV5-1 and TRBJ2-1, with TRBD2 matching 8 bases. The CDR3 spans 14 residues. After removal of 6 bases from V and 4 bases from J, the junction contained 6 bases not matched to a gene. Germline CDR1 and CDR2: SGHRS and YFSETQ. CDR3 DNA: TGCGCCAGCAACCCGGGACTAGGGTACAATGAGCAGTTCTTC. This translates into CASNPGLGYNEQFF.

This clonotype came up a few times. J is TRBJ2-1 and V is TRBV12-3 or TRBV12-4; 10 nucleotides agree with TRBD2. The trim removed 5 bases at V and 5 bases at J, leaving 12 bases unmatched. CDR3 length equals 17 residues. The CDR3: CASSPWGLAGVDNEQFF. Here the CDR3 DNA reads TGTGCCAGCAGTCCCTGGGGGCTAGCGGGAGTCGACAATGAGCAGTTCTTC.

This clonotype was observed a few times. This sequence joins TRBV4-1 and TRBJ2-5, with D perhaps TRBD2 (7 bases). The germline V gene encodes CDR1 MGHRA and CDR2 YSYEKL. The CDR3 runs to 16 residues. The V end was cut by 3 bases, the J end by 4 bases, with 18 bases between. As DNA, the CDR3 is TGCGCCAGCAGCCACTCTGGGGGGGCCTCGGCAGAGACCCAGTACTTC. Translation gives CASSHSGGASAETQYF.

CDR3 nucleotide sequence: TGCGCCAGCAGTACCCGACAGGGCCCTCCAGATACGCAGTATTTT. Residues: CASSTRQGPPDTQYF. The chain combines TRBV4-3 with TRBJ2-3, with TRBD1 identical over 7 bases. Germline V gene lookup returns CDR1 LGHNA and CDR2 YSLEER. V lost 6 bases and J lost 4; bases outside the gene matches: 10. The CDR3 has 15 amino acids.

This clonotype has only a few counts. V gene TRBV5-1 combines with J gene TRBJ2-7; no firm D call. The CDR3 spans 12 residues. CDR1 and CDR2 (germline): SGHRS, YFSETQ. The ends were cut back, 4 bases at V and 11 bases at J, with 16 bases in the middle. CDR3 loop: CASSDGYNGEYF. CDR3 DNA sequence: TGCGCCAGCAGCGATGGGTATAATGGGGAGTACTTC.

This clonotype came up a few times. The rearrangement joins TRBV9 to TRBJ2-7; the D call may be TRBD1 or TRBD2 (5 bases each). The V gene's germline CDR1 is SGDLS and CDR2 YYNGEE. Trimming removed 0 bases at V and 2 bases at J, with 12 bases between. This CDR3 has 15 residues. DNA of the CDR3: TGTGCCAGCAGCGTAGATGGGGGTGGCACCTACGAGCAGTACTTC. Its translation is CASSVDGGGTYEQYF.

The chain recombines TRBV20-1 with TRBJ1-5; D unclear. This CDR3 has 13 amino acids. CDR1 DFQATT and CDR2 SNEGSKA come from the germline V gene (reference sequence). Trimming stripped 6 bases from V and 6 bases from J, with 15 bases between. This chain's CDR3 is CSALVGMVQPQHF. The DNA for the CDR3 is TGCAGTGCCCTTGTGGGGATGGTTCAGCCCCAGCATTTT.

This clonotype has only a few counts. The V and J genes are TRBV9 and TRBJ1-2, with D possibly being TRBD1 (6 bases). V was trimmed by 3 bases and J by 1 base, leaving 16 bases between them. The CDR3 runs 16 residues. CDR1 and CDR2 (germline): SGDLS, YYNGEE. The CDR3 sequence: CASSGSLDRYNYGYTF. CDR3 nucleotides: TGTGCCAGCAGCGGCAGCCTGGACAGATATAACTATGGCTACACCTTC.

This clonotype was counted only a few times. V and J are TRBV29-1 and TRBJ1-2; TRBD1 aligns across 7 bases. Germline loops: CDR1 SQVTM, CDR2 ANQGSEA. The V gene end was trimmed by 5 bases and the J gene end by 0 bases; junction bases not matched to a gene: 15. The CDR3 totals 17 residues. DNA for the CDR3: TGCAGCGTTAATCCATCAGGGGGGCCTTTAGCTAACTATGGCTACACCTTC. Protein: CSVNPSGGPLANYGYTF.

This chain uses TRBV2 with TRBJ2-7; the match to TRBD2 covers 7 bases. The V gene's germline CDR1 is SNHLY and CDR2 FYNNEI. Losses at the gene ends were 2 bases for V and 7 bases for J; bases not matched to a gene: 8. The CDR3 has 14 amino acids. CDR3 amino acids: CASSERAGSWEQYF. Written as DNA, the CDR3 is TGTGCCAGCAGTGAAAGAGCGGGGTCCTGGGAGCAGTACTTC.

This clonotype was seen at least ten times. V usage is TRBV5-1 and J usage is TRBJ2-2; no firm D call. Trimming removed 4 bases at V and 1 base at J, with 5 bases between. This CDR3 spans 13 amino acids. Germline V lookup: CDR1 SGHRS, CDR2 YFSETQ. The DNA of the CDR3 is TGCGCCAGCAGCCGAGGGAACACCGGGGAGCTGTTTTTT. Its translation is CASSRGNTGELFF.

This clonotype was counted a few times. V gene TRBV11-2 combines with J gene TRBJ2-3; TRBD2 matches at 10 bases. With 0 bases clipped from V and 8 bases from J, the junction kept 17 bases outside the gene matches. Germline loops: CDR1 SGHAT, CDR2 FQNNGV. The CDR3 extends over 19 amino acids. Here the CDR3 reads CASSLDRGLAEGGGGTQYF. CDR3 bases: TGTGCCAGCAGCTTAGATAGAGGACTAGCGGAGGGTGGAGGGGGTACGCAGTATTTT. Drawing the rest from reference TRBV11-2 and TRBJ2-3, the complete variable domain is EAGVAQSPRYKIIEKRQSVAFWCNPISGHATLYWYQQILGQGPKLLIQFQNNGVVDDSQLPKDRFSAERLKGVDSTLKIQPAKLEDSAVYLCASSLDRGLAEGGGGTQYFGPGTRLTVL.

This clonotype was observed a handful of times. The chain's CDR3 is CASSYSKTSGGVDEQFF. The CDR3 DNA follows: TGTGCCAGCAGTTACTCGAAGACTAGCGGGGGCGTGGATGAGCAGTTCTTC. The V gene is TRBV6-5, the J gene TRBJ2-1; 12 bases map to TRBD2. The CDR3 covers 17 residues. Germline V gives CDR1 MNHEY, CDR2 SVGAGI. V shed 0 bases and J 8 bases; nucleotides not matched to a gene: 8.

This chain connects TRBV27 to TRBJ1-1, with TRBD1 matching over 9 bases. Germline V gene data show CDR1 as MNHEY and CDR2 as SMNVEV (reference sequence). Losses at the gene ends were 6 bases for V and 0 bases for J; bases not matched to a gene: 5. The CDR3 length is 15 residues. The CDR3 is CASSTDRGMNTEAFF. For the CDR3, the DNA is TGTGCCAGCAGCACGGACAGGGGCATGAACACTGAAGCTTTCTTT.